This T cell receptor (beta chain) was identified in a study of T cell responses to AZD1222 COVID-19 vaccine. Study details: Second-dose schedules of about 4 or about 12 weeks were combined. Points from the study as a whole: Repertoires were sampled only after the peak T cell response. At baseline, seropositivity was found in only six AZD1222 recipients. Spike-specific TCR breadth and depth were elevated following two AZD1222 doses.

Worth noting for this clone: As yet, its antigen is unknown.

Measured with immunoSEQ multiplex PCR; TCRdb has only the in-frame clones, and not every one. The table records roughly 120,000 clones, roughly nine tenths of them present only once. V dropped 6 bases and J dropped 5; count of bases not matched to a gene: 8. Germline values: CDR1 LNHDA, CDR2 SQIVND (reference sequence). This CDR3 comprises 16 residues. The chain links TRBV19 to TRBJ2-2, with TRBD1 matching 11 bases. This clonotype originated in an adult in good health. The source was peripheral blood, collected on day 0 of AZD1222 vaccination. The CDR3 sequence: CASRTGTGGRTGELFF. The DNA for the CDR3 is TGTGCCAGTAGGACCGGGACAGGGGGAAGGACCGGGGAGCTGTTTTTT.